The rows below give T cell receptor beta chains drawn from one sample of a study of blood T cells in healthy people across ages. TCRdb reprocessed the 5' RACE reads via MiXCR and lists one record per CDR3 protein. Seen here are hundreds of thousands of distinct CDR3 sequences, about 30% observed once, and the top ten hold 15% to 18%. The sample comprised blood. The receptors stem from a woman older than 75 in good health. Each CDR3 is given with its conserved first and last residue.

v_gene	CDR3aa
TRBV6-2/TRBV6-3	CASSFPGQSRKAFF
TRBV20-1	CSAAGGRGKPNSYNEQFF
TRBV6-8	CATVGRYREDNQPQHF
TRBV3-1	CVSSQSGGAGDTQYF
TRBV20-1	CSARDETVGDTQYF
TRBV7-9	CASSLAEGATHF
TRBV7-2	CASSLRRQGANEKLFF
TRBV5-1	CASSYQGAGNSPLHF
TRBV11-2	CASGRRSSYNEQFF
TRBV7-2	CASSLSRGRGGSSNEQFF
TRBV6-5	CASTPLGGGFTDTQYF
TRBV6-5	CASTQANTDTQYF
TRBV7-9	CASSHPTGYSPLHF
TRBV9	CASSLLGSQYF
TRBV28	CASSPGGNSYNEQFF
TRBV7-9	CASSLEGSIQETQYF
TRBV10-3	CTIRESRQGHGYTF
TRBV4-1	CASSQSARANTEAFF
TRBV20-1	CSGRLDSYEQYF
TRBV11-2	CASSSPRVAGGETSTDTQYF
TRBV3-1	CASSLSGISGSPLHF
TRBV4-1	CASSQDQGRNQPQHF
TRBV7-3	CASSLLTGGELFF
TRBV9	CASSPGTSGGSETQYF
TRBV2	CASSLRRTRQETQYF
TRBV5-1	CASSLGGGDSNQPQHF
TRBV19	CASSSEAGTSGDSKFF
TRBV7-2	CASSLGPRGAGANVLTF
TRBV4-2	CASSQAGGVDSPLHF
TRBV4-2	CASSQDWGALQETQYF
TRBV20-1	CSAEDRTSSYNSPLHF